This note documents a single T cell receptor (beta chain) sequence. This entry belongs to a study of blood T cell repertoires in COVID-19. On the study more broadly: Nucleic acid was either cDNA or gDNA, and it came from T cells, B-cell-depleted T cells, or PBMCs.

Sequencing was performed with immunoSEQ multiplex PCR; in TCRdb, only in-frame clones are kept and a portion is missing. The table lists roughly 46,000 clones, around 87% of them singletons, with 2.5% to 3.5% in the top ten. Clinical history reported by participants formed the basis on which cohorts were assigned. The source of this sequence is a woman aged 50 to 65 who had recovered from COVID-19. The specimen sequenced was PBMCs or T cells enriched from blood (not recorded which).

Written as DNA, the CDR3 is TGCGCCAGCAGCCAAGGACAGGGTGGAAACTATGGCTACACCTTC. It encodes CASSQGQGGNYGYTF. The chain employs TRBV4-1 and TRBJ1-2; 7 bases match TRBD1. The ends lost 1 base at V and 2 bases at J; junction bases unmatched: 4. Germline CDR1 is MGHRA and CDR2 is YSYEKL. The CDR3 covers 15 residues.